This is a list of T cell receptor beta chains from one sample in a study of Ad26.COV2.S vaccination and SARS-CoV-2 variants. Method: immunoSEQ multiplex PCR; TCRdb's copy keeps in-frame clones and lacks some. The profile shows around 300,000 clones, about 88% of them singletons. The sample in question was peripheral blood, obtained in a trial of Ad26.COV2.S vaccine versus placebo. These receptors were collected from a person between 18 and 65 years old who received the Ad26.COV2.S COVID-19 vaccine or a placebo. Each CDR3 is given with its conserved first and last residue.

V: TRBV28
J: TRBJ2-3
CDR3: CASTSKADTQYF

V: TRBV19
J: TRBJ1-4
CDR3: CASTYRENEKLFF

V: TRBV10-3
J: TRBJ2-5
CDR3: CAISDHRERGGQETQYF

V: TRBV29-1
J: TRBJ2-3
CDR3: CSVAGTYTDTQYF

V: TRBV19
J: TRBJ2-2
CDR3: CASTGQGPYTGELFF

V: TRBV6-5
J: TRBJ2-7
CDR3: CASSLFGQLYEQYF

V: TRBV9
J: TRBJ1-3
CDR3: CASSPNPGLQAGNTIYF

V: TRBV23-1
J: TRBJ2-7
CDR3: CASSQALDPYEQYF

V: TRBV7-9
J: TRBJ1-2
CDR3: CASSLDSGTVNGYTF

V: TRBV9
J: TRBJ1-1
CDR3: CASSVEVAPSEAFF

V: TRBV19
J: TRBJ1-1
CDR3: CASNGGFNTEAFF

V: TRBV12-3/TRBV12-4
J: TRBJ1-2
CDR3: CASSLGQGWGYTF

V: TRBV9
J: TRBJ1-4
CDR3: CASSVRDGHEKLFF

V: TRBV4-3
J: TRBJ1-1
CDR3: CASSQGAGTNTEAFF

V: TRBV14
J: TRBJ1-6
CDR3: CASSQQTGGNSPLHF

V: TRBV19
J: TRBJ2-7
CDR3: CASSIGRDGEQYF

V: TRBV7-3
J: TRBJ2-3
CDR3: CASSDGRSDTQYF

V: TRBV30
J: TRBJ1-3
CDR3: CAWSLNRAGNTIYF

V: TRBV28
J: TRBJ2-1
CDR3: CASSGRTRSFF

V: TRBV25-1
J: TRBJ1-5
CDR3: CASSEAGGNQPQHF

V: TRBV19
J: TRBJ2-7
CDR3: CASSIDPRTIFYEQYF

V: TRBV7-9
J: TRBJ2-4
CDR3: CASSLVAKNIQYF

V: TRBV30
J: TRBJ2-1
CDR3: CAWSRGRSYNEQFF

V: TRBV7-3
J: TRBJ1-4
CDR3: CASSPVATNEKLFF

V: TRBV6-6
J: TRBJ2-2
CDR3: CASRHRQDGELFF

V: TRBV4-3
J: TRBJ2-1
CDR3: CASSQAESSYNEQFF

V: TRBV27
J: TRBJ1-2
CDR3: CAIGYGYTF

V: TRBV6-2/TRBV6-3
J: TRBJ1-1
CDR3: CASSTDSINTEAFF

V: TRBV7-2
J: TRBJ2-7
CDR3: CASSRPGGPYEQYF

V: TRBV7-9
J: TRBJ2-5
CDR3: CASRNLQETQYF

V: TRBV11-2
J: TRBJ2-7
CDR3: CASSPTPGLPNEQYF

V: TRBV7-8
J: TRBJ1-1
CDR3: CASSSWTGSFSYTEAFF

V: TRBV19
J: TRBJ1-5
CDR3: CASSMVQQPQHF

V: TRBV27
J: TRBJ2-7
CDR3: CASSSTPGLAGHSYEQYF

V: TRBV6-5
J: TRBJ2-4
CDR3: CASSSRNIQYF

V: TRBV25-1
J: TRBJ1-5
CDR3: CASSEGYQPQHF

V: TRBV19
J: TRBJ2-7
CDR3: CASSQGQGSEQYF

V: TRBV3-1/TRBV3-2
J: TRBJ2-6
CDR3: CASSQDRSLSGANVLTF

V: TRBV18
J: TRBJ2-5
CDR3: CASSPQETQYF

V: TRBV3-1/TRBV3-2
J: TRBJ1-1
CDR3: CASTVTDRGNTEAFF

V: TRBV12-3/TRBV12-4
J: TRBJ2-2
CDR3: CASSHWAGELFF

V: TRBV25-1
J: TRBJ2-5
CDR3: CASSEVPRTNQETQYF

V: TRBV19
J: TRBJ1-4
CDR3: CASTSLGPGTNEKLFF

V: TRBV6-1
J: TRBJ1-1
CDR3: CASSEGWGRSTEAFF

V: TRBV4-1
J: TRBJ2-4
CDR3: CASSQELLNIQYF

V: TRBV27
J: TRBJ1-6
CDR3: CASSFAGGSVNSPLHF

V: TRBV4-1
J: TRBJ2-1
CDR3: CASGRGETRVSLNEQFF

V: TRBV28
J: TRBJ2-6
CDR3: CASSTFGGSPGANVLTF

V: TRBV30
J: TRBJ2-3
CDR3: CAWSVGGSGTDTQYF

V: TRBV7-2
J: TRBJ1-2
CDR3: CASSSGRGSYGYTF

V: TRBV6-5
J: TRBJ1-1
CDR3: CASRSTGGAGNEAFF

V: TRBV7-9
J: TRBJ2-5
CDR3: CASRSGRQETQYF

V: TRBV29-1
J: TRBJ1-2
CDR3: CSVAQGTYGYTF

V: TRBV5-8
J: TRBJ2-3
CDR3: CASSFRTGATDTQYF

V: TRBV10-3
J: TRBJ2-1
CDR3: CAISVTEYIDEQFF

V: TRBV6-5
J: TRBJ1-5
CDR3: CASSFRQPQHF

V: TRBV3-1/TRBV3-2
J: TRBJ1-6
CDR3: CASTMWEGAGSPLHF

V: TRBV12-3/TRBV12-4
J: TRBJ1-6
CDR3: CASSLGPGKPLHF

V: TRBV4-3
J: TRBJ2-7
CDR3: CASSLGLSYEQYF

V: TRBV9
J: TRBJ2-1
CDR3: CASRPTGAPEQFF